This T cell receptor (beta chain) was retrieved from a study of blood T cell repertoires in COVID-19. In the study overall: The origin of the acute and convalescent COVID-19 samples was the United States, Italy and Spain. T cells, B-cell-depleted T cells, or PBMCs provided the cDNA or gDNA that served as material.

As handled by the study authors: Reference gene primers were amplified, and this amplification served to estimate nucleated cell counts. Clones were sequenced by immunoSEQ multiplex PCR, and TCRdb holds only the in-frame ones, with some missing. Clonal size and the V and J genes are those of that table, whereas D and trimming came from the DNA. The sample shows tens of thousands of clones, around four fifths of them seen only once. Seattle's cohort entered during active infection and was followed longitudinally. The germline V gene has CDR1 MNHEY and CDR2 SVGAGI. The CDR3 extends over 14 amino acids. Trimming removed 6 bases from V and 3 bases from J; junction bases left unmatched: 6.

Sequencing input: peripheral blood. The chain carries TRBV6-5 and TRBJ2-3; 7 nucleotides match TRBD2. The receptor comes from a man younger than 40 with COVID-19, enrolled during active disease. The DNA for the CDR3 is TGTGCCAGCAGGCCTAGCGGAGGGACAGATACGCAGTATTTT. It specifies CASRPSGGTDTQYF.